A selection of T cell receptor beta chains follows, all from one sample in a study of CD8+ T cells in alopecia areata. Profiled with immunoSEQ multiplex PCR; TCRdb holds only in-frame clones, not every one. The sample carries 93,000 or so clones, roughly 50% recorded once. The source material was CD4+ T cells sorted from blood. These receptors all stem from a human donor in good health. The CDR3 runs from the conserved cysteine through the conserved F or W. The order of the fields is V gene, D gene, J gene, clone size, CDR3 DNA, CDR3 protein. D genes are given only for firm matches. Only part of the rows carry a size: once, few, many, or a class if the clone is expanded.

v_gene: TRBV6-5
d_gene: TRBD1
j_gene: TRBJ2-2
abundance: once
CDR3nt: TGTGCCAGCAGTTACTCAAGACAGGGAAGCGGGGAGCTGTTTTTT
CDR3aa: CASSYSRQGSGELFF

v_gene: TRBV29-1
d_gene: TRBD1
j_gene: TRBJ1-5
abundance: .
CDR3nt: TGCAGCGTTTTGGCAGGGGGTCAGCCCCAGCATTTT
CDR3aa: CSVLAGGQPQHF

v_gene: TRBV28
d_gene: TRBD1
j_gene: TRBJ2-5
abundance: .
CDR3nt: TGTGCCAGCAGCTCCCAGGGGGCCTCGGAGACCCAGTACTTC
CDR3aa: CASSSQGASETQYF

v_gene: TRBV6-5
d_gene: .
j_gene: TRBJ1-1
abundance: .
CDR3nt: TGTGCCAGCAGTTACTCGGCTATTATACTGACTGAAGCTTTCTTT
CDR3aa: CASSYSAIILTEAFF

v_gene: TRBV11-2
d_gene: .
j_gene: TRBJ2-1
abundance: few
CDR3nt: TGTGCCAGCAGCCCCTTGCCCCGAGCTAACGATGAGCAGTTCTTC
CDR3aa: CASSPLPRANDEQFF

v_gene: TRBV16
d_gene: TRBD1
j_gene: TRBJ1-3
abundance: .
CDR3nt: TGTGCCAGCAGCCAAATGACAGGGGAAGGAAACACCATATATTTT
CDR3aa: CASSQMTGEGNTIYF

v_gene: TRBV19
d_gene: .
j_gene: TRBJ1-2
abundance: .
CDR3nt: TGTGCCAGTAGTGGGCAGGGCGACTATGGCTACACCTTC
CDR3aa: CASSGQGDYGYTF

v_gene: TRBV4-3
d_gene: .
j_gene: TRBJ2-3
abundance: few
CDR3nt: TGCGCCAGCAGCCAAGATTCCTTCGGTACGCAGTATTTT
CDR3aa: CASSQDSFGTQYF

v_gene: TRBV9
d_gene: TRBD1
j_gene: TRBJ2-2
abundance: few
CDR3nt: TGTGCCAGCAGCTCACGGACAGGGGCCGGGGAGCTGTTTTTT
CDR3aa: CASSSRTGAGELFF

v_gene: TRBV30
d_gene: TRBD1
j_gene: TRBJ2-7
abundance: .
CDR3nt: TGTGCCTGGAGTCCTGACAGGGGAGGATGGGAGCAGTACTTC
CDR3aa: CAWSPDRGGWEQYF

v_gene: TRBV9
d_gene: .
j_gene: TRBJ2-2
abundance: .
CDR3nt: TGTGCCAGCAGGACAGGTTTTAGCACCGGGGAGCTGTTTTTT
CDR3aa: CASRTGFSTGELFF

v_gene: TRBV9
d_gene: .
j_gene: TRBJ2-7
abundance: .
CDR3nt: TGTGCCAGCAGCCCCCAAGCGGAGGGCTACGAGCAGTACTTC
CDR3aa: CASSPQAEGYEQYF

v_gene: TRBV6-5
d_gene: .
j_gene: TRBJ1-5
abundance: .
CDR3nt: TGTGCCACCCGATACAGGGTTGGTCAGCCCCAGCATTTT
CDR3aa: CATRYRVGQPQHF

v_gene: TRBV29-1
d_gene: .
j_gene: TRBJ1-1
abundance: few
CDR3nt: TGCAGCGTTGGTCTTCAGCAGGGGCGGTTCGGGAACACTGAAGCTTTCTTT
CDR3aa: CSVGLQQGRFGNTEAFF

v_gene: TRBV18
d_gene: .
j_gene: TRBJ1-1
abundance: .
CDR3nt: TGTGCCAGCTCGACTACTAGAGGCACTGAAGCTTTCTTT
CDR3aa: CASSTTRGTEAFF

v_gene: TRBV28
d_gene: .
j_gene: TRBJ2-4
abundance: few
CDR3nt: TGTGCCAGCAGTTTAAATCCGGGAAACATTCAGTACTTC
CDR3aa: CASSLNPGNIQYF

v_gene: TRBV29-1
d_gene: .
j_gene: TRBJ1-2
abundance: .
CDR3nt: TGCAGCGTTCGTGGACAGCTGATCAACTATGGCTACACCTTC
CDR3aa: CSVRGQLINYGYTF

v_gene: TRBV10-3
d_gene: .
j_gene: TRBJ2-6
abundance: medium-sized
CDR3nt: TGTGCCATCAGGGACAGTTCTGGGGCCAACGTCCTGACTTTC
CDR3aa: CAIRDSSGANVLTF

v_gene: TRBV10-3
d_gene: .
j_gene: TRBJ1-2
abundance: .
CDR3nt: TGTGCCATCAGTATCTCAGGGATCAACTATGGCTACACCTTC
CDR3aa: CAISISGINYGYTF

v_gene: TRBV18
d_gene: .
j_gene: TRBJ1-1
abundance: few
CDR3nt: TGTGCCAGCTCACCACTACTGAACACTGAAGCTTTCTTT
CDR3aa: CASSPLLNTEAFF

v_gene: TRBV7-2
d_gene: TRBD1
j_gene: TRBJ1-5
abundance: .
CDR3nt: TGTGCCAGCAGCTTAGGTGACAGGGGGAATCAGCCCCAGCATTTT
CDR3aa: CASSLGDRGNQPQHF

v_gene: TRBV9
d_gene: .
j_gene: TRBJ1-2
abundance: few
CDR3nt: TGTGCCAGCAGCGTAGGGCCCGGAGAAAACTATGGCTACACCTTC
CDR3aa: CASSVGPGENYGYTF

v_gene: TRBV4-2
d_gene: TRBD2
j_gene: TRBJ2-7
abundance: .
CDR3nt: TGTGCCAGCCAGCCGGGGAGCGGGGTCTACGAGCAGTACTTC
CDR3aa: CASQPGSGVYEQYF

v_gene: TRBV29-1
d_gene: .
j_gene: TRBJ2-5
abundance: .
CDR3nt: TGCAGCGTCCATAGGGGGGCTGGGGCGAAAGAGACCCAGTACTTC
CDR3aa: CSVHRGAGAKETQYF

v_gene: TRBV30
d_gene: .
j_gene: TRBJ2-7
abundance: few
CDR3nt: TGTGCCTGGAGCGGCCGGCTTAGGGGCGAGCAGTACTTC
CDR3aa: CAWSGRLRGEQYF

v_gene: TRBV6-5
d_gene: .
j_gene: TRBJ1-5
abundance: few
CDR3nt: TGTGCCAGCAGTTACGTCCAGGGAGGTCAGCCCCAGCATTTT
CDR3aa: CASSYVQGGQPQHF

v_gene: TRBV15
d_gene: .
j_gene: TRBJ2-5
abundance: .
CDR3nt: TGTGCCACCAGCAGAGAGGGACAAGGGGAGACCCAGTACTTC
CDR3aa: CATSREGQGETQYF

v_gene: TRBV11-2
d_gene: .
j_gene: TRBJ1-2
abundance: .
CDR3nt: TGTGCCAGCAGCTTAATACAGGGCGCTGGCTACACCTTC
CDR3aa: CASSLIQGAGYTF

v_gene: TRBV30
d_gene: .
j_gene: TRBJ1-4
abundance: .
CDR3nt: TGTGCCTGGGGCCAATTGACTAATGAAAAACTGTTTTTT
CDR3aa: CAWGQLTNEKLFF

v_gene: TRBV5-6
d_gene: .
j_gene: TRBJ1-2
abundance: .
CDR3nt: TGTGCCAGCAGCTCCCCTCGGAGAGCTAACTATGGCTACACCTTC
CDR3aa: CASSSPRRANYGYTF

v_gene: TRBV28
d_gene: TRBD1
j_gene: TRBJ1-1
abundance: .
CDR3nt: TGTGCCAGCAGCCGGGACAGGGAAGCTTTCTTT
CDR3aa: CASSRDREAFF

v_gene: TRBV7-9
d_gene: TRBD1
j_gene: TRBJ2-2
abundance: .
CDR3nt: TGTGCCAGCAGCCCCGGGACAGGGGGGAACACCGGGGAGCTGTTTTTT
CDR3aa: CASSPGTGGNTGELFF

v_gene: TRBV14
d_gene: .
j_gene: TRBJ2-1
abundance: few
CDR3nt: TGTGCCAGCAGCCTAAGGAATGAGCAGTTCTTC
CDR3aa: CASSLRNEQFF

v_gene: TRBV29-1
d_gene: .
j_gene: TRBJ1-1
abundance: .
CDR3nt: TGCAGCGTTGAGCGGGGAATGAACACTGAAGCTTTCTTT
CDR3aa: CSVERGMNTEAFF

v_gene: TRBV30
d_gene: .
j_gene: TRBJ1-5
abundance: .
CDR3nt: TGTGCCTGGAGTGTGAGCACAGGCAATCAGCCCCAGCATTTT
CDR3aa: CAWSVSTGNQPQHF

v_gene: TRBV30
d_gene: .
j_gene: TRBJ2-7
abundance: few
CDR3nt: TGTGCCTGGCTCCCAGGGGCTGGGTACGAGCAGTACTTC
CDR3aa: CAWLPGAGYEQYF

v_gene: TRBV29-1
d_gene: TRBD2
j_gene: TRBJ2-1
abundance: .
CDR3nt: TGCAGCGTTCTGTTTCGGCGGGGGAGTTACAATGAGCAGTTCTTC
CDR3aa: CSVLFRRGSYNEQFF

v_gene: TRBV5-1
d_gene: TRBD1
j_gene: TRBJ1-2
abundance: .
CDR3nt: TGCGCCAGCAGCATGGGACAGGGAGGCTATGGCTACACCTTC
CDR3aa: CASSMGQGGYGYTF

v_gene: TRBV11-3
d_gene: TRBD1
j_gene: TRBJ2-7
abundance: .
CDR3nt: TGTGCCAGCAGCTTTGGAGAAATGGGACAGTCTTACTACGAGCAGTACTTC
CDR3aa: CASSFGEMGQSYYEQYF

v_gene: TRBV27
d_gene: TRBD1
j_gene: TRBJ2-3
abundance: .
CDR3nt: TGTGCCAGCAGTTTGAGGACAGGCAAGGGGGATACGCAGTATTTT
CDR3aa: CASSLRTGKGDTQYF

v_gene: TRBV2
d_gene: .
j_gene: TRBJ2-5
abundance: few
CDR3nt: TGTGCCAGTCGACTAGTGGCATCAGAGACCCAGTACTTC
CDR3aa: CASRLVASETQYF

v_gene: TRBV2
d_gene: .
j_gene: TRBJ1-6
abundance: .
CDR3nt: TGTGCCAGCACGGTAGGGGCTTCACCCCTCCACTTT
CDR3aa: CASTVGASPLHF

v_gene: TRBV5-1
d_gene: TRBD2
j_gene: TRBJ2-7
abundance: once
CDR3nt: TGCGCCAGCAGCCCAGGCAGCGGGGTGTCCTACGAGCAGTACTTC
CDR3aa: CASSPGSGVSYEQYF

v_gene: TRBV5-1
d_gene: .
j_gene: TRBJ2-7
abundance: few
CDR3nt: TGCGCCAGCAGCTCGCCAGAGTCCACCTACGAGCAGTACTTC
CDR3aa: CASSSPESTYEQYF

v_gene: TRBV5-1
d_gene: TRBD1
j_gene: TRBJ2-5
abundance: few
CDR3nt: TGCGCCAGCAGCTTGGGGACAGGGGAGGGAGAAGAGACCCAGTACTTC
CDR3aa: CASSLGTGEGEETQYF

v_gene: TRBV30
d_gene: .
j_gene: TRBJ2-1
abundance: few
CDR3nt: TGTGCCTGGACTGGCTGGAGCTCCTACAATGAGCAGTTCTTC
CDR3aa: CAWTGWSSYNEQFF

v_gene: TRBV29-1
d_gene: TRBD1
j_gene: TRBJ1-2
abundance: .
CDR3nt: TGCAGCGTACGGACAGGGAATAGCTACACCTTC
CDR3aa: CSVRTGNSYTF